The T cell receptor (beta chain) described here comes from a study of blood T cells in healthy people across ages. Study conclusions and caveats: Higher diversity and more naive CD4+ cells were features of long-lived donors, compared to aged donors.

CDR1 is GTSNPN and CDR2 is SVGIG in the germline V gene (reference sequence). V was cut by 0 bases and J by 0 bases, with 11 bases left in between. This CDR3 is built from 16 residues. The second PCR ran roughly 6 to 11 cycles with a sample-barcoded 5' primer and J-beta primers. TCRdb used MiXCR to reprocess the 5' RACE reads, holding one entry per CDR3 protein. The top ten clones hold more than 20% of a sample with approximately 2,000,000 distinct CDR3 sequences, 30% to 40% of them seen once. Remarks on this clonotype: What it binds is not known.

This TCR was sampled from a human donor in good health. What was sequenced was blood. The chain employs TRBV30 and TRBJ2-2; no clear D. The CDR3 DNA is TGTGCCTGGAGTGTACATCCTCAGGCGAACACCGGGGAGCTGTTTTTT. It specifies CAWSVHPQANTGELFF.